The present TCR beta chain was sequenced within a study of shared clonotypes between healthy human individuals. Study-wide context: The people who gave samples were a couple of women and three men aged 18 to 49. Study-level points and caveats: Researchers found naive subsets generally carried larger estimated richness than memory subsets.

Generated by immunoSEQ multiplex PCR, the TCRdb table keeps only in-frame clones and is missing some. The sample includes approximately 2.1 million clones, approximately 95% of them seen just once. Concerning this clone itself: As yet, its antigen is unknown.

Material for sequencing was naive CD4+ T cells from PBMCs. Described subset: CD45RA+ positively selected. This clonotype was sampled from a man younger than 35 in good health. Some clones in this sample may be carry-over from other donors' samples.

The CDR3 sequence: CASRGVRDSSYEQYF. CDR3 bases: TGTGCCAGCAGAGGAGTCCGGGACTCCTCCTACGAGCAGTACTTC. The chain employs TRBV5-5 and TRBJ2-7, with D perhaps matching TRBD2 (6 bases). V lost 5 bases and J lost 0, with 15 bases in between. This CDR3 spans 15 amino acids. Germline V gene lookup returns CDR1 SGHKS and CDR2 YYEKEE (reference sequence).